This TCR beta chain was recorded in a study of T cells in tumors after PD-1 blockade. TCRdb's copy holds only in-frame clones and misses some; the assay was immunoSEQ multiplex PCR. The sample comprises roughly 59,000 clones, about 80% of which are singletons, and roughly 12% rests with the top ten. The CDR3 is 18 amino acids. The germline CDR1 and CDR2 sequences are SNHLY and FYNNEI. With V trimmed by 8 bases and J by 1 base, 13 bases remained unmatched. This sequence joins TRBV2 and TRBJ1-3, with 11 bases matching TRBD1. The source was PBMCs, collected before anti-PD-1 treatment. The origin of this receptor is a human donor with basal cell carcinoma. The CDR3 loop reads CASPAVGTGGRSGNTIYF. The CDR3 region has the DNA TGTGCCAGCCCAGCCGTGGGGACAGGGGGAAGGTCTGGAAACACCATATATTTT.